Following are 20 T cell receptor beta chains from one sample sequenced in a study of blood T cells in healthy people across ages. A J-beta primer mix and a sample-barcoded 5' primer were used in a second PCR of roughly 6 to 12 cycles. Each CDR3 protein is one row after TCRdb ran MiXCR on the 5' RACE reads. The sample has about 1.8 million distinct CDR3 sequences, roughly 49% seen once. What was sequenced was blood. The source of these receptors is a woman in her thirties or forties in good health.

CDR3 protein: CASSQDWGVRTEAFF. CDR3 DNA: TGCGCCAGCAGCCAAGATTGGGGGGTTAGAACTGAAGCTTTCTTT. The chain employs TRBV4-1 and TRBJ1-1; D may be TRBD1 (5 bases). Germline V gene data show CDR1 as MGHRA and CDR2 as YSYEKL. The CDR3 consists of 15 residues. Trimming shortened V by 0 bases and J by 5 bases, and 13 bases separated the two germline ends.

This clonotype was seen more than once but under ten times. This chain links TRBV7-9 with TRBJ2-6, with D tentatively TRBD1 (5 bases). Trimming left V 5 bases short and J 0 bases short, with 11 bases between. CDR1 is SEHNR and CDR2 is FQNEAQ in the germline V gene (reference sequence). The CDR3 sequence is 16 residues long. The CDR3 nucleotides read TGTGCCAGCAGCAGCAGGGCTAGCTCTGGGGCCAACGTCCTGACTTTC. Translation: CASSSRASSGANVLTF.

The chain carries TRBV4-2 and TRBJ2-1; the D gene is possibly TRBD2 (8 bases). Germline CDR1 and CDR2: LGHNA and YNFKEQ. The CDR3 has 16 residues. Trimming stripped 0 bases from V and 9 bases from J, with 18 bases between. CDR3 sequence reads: CASSQDGAGGDSEQFF. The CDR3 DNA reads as TGTGCCAGCAGCCAAGATGGGGCCGGGGGGGACAGTGAGCAGTTCTTC.

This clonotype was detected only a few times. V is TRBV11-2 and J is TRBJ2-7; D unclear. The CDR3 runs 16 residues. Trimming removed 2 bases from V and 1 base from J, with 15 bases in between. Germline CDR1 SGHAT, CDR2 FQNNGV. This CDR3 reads CASSLYLNLGSYEQYF. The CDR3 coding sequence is TGTGCCAGCAGCTTATATCTGAATCTGGGGTCCTACGAGCAGTACTTC. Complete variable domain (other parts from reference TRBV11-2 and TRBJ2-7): EAGVAQSPRYKIIEKRQSVAFWCNPISGHATLYWYQQILGQGPKLLIQFQNNGVVDDSQLPKDRFSAERLKGVDSTLKIQPAKLEDSAVYLCASSLYLNLGSYEQYFGPGTRLTVT.

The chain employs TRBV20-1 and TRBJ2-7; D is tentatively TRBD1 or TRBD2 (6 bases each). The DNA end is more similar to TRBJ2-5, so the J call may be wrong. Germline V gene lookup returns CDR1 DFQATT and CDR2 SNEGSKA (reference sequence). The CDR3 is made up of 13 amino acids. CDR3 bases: TGCAGTGCTAGAAGGGGGGAGAGGGAGACCCAGTACTTC. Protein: CSARRGERETQYF.

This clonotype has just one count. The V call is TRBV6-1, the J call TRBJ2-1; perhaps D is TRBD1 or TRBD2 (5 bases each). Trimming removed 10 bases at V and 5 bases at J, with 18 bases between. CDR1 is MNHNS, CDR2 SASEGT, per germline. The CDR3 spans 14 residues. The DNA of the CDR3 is TGTGCCACAATCCAGGTTAAGGGACACAATGAGCAGTTCTTC. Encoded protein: CATIQVKGHNEQFF.

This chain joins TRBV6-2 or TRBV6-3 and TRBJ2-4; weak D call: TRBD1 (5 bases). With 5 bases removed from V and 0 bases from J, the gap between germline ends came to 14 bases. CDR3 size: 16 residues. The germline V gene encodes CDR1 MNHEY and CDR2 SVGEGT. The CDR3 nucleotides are TGTGCCAGCAGTAAAGGGGTACAAATAGCCAAAAACATTCAGTACTTC. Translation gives CASSKGVQIAKNIQYF.

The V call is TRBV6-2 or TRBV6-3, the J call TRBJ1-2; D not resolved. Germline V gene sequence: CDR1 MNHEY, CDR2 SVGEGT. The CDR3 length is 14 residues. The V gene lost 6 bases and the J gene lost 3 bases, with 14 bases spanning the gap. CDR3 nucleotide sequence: TGTGCCAGCAGGTCCGGGTCTATCGACTATGGCTACACCTTC. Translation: CASRSGSIDYGYTF.

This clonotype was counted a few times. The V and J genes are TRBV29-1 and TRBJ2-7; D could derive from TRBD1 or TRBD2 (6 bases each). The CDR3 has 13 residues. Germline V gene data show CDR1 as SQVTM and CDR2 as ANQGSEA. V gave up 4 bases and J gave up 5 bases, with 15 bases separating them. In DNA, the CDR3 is TGCAGCGTTGTATGGGGGGCTTTGAACGAGCAGTACTTC. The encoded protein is CSVVWGALNEQYF.

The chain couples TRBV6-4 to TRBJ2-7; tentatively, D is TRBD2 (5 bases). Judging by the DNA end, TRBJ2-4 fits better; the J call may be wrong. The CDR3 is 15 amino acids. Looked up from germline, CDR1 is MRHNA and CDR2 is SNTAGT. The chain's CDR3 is CASRQAGRAKNIQYF. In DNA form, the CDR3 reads TGTGCCAGCAGGCAAGCTGGGAGAGCCAAAAACATTCAGTACTTC.

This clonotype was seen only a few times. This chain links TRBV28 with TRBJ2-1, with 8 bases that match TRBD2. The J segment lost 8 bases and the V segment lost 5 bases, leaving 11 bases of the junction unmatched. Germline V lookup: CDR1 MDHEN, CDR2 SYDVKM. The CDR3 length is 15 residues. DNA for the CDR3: TGTGCCAGCAGTCGAGCGGGGGCTGTTTCGGATGAGCAGTTCTTC. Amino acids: CASSRAGAVSDEQFF.

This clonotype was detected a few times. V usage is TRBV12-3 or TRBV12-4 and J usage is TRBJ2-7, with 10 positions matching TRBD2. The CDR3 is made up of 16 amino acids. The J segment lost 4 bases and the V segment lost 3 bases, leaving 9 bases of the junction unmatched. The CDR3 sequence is CASSFWLAGDTYEQYF. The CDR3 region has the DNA TGTGCCAGCAGTTTCTGGCTAGCGGGGGATACATACGAGCAGTACTTC.

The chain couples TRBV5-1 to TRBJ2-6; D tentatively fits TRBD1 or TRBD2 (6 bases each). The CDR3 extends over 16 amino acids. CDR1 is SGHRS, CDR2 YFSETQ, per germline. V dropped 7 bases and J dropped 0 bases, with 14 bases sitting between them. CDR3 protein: CASLPGALSGANVLTF. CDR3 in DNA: TGCGCCAGCTTGCCGGGGGCCCTCTCTGGGGCCAACGTCCTGACTTTC. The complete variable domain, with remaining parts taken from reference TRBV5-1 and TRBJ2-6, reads KAGVTQTPRYLIKTRGQQVTLSCSPISGHRSVSWYQQTPGQGLQFLFEYFSETQRNKGNFPGRFSGRQFSNSRSEMNVSTLELGDSALYLCASLPGALSGANVLTFGAGSRLTVL.

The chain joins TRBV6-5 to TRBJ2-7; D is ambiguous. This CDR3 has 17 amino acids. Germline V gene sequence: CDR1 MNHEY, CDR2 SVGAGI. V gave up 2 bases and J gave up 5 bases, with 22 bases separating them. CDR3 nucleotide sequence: TGTGCCAGCAGTTACGCAGTGACCGGGCCCCGTAGAAACGAGCAGTACTTC. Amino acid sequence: CASSYAVTGPRRNEQYF.

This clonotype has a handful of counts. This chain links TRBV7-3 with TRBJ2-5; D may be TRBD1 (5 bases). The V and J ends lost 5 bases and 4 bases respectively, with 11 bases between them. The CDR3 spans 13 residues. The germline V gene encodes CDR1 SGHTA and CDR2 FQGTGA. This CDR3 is CASSIRVGETQYF. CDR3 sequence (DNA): TGTGCCAGCAGCATCAGGGTTGGAGAGACCCAGTACTTC.

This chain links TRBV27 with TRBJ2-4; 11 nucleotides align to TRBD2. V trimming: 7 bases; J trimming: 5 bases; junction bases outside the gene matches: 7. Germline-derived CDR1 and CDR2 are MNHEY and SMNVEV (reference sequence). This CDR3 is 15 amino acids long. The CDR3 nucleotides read TGTGCCAGCAATAGCGGGGGGGCCCGGCAAAACATTCAGTACTTC. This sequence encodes CASNSGGARQNIQYF.

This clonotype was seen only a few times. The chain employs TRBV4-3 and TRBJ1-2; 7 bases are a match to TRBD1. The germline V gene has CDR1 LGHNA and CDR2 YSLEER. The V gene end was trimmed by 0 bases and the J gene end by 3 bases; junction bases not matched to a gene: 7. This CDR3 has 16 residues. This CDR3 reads CASSQDMNRGDYGYTF. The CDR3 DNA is TGCGCCAGCAGCCAAGATATGAACAGGGGTGACTATGGCTACACCTTC.

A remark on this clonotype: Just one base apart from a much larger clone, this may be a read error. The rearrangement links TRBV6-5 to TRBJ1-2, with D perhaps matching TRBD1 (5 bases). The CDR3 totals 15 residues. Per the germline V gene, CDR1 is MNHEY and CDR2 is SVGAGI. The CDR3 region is CASSYYRDANYGCTF. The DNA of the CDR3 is TGTGCCAGCAGTTACTATCGGGACGCTAACTATGGCTGCACCTTC.

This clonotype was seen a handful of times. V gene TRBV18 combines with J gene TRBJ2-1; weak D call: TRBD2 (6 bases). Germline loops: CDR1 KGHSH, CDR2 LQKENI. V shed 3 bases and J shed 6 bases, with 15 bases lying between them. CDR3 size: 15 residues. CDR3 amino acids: CASSPPGGDFNEQFF. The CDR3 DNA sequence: TGTGCCAGCTCACCTCCTGGCGGGGATTTCAATGAGCAGTTCTTC. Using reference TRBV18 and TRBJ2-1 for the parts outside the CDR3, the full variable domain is NAGVMQNPRHLVRRRGQEARLRCSPMKGHSHVYWYRQLPEEGLKFMVYLQKENIIDESGMPKERFSAEFPKEGPSILRIQQVVRGDSAAYFCASSPPGGDFNEQFFGPGTRLTVL.

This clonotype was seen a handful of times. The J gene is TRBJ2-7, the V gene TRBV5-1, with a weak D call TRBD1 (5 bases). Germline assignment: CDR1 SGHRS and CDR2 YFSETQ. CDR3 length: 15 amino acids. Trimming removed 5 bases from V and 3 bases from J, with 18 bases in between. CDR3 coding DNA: TGCGCCAGCAGGCTGGGGCAGGGTGAAGGCTACGAGCAGTACTTC. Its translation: CASRLGQGEGYEQYF.